Listed here are 5 T cell receptor beta chains from one sample, sequenced in a study of blood T cell repertoires in COVID-19. Data came from immunoSEQ multiplex PCR; TCRdb stores just in-frame clones and leaves some out. The sample has some 100,000 clones, 70% to 90% seen once; the top ten hold roughly 8.1%. Material: peripheral blood. These receptors all come from a woman in her 70s with acute or convalescent COVID-19.

V and J are TRBV9 and TRBJ1-6, with D possibly matching TRBD1 (5 bases). CDR1 and CDR2 (germline): SGDLS, YYNGEE. CDR3 length: 14 amino acids. With 1 base removed from V and 7 bases from J, the gap between germline ends came to 9 bases. The CDR3: CASSVTDRNSPLHF. The CDR3, as DNA: TGTGCCAGCAGCGTAACCGACAGAAATTCACCCCTCCACTTT.

This chain links TRBV27 with TRBJ1-2; 9 bases align to TRBD1. From germline, CDR1 is MNHEY and CDR2 SMNVEV (reference sequence). This CDR3 is 16 amino acids long. J lost 4 bases, V lost 2 bases, and 8 bases had no gene match. CDR3 sequence reads: CASSLLPGQGGYGYTF. CDR3 bases: TGTGCCAGCAGTTTACTTCCGGGACAGGGAGGCTATGGCTACACCTTC.

CDR3 in DNA: TGTGCCAGCAGCTCCCCGGGGGTCCTCTATGGCTACACCTTC. This gives the protein CASSSPGVLYGYTF. The chain has TRBV7-2 and TRBJ1-2, with D possibly being TRBD1 (5 bases). The CDR3 totals 14 residues. V was pared by 4 bases and J by 4 bases, with 13 bases between. Germline assignment: CDR1 SGHTA and CDR2 FQGNSA.

The chain combines TRBV5-1 with TRBJ2-3; TRBD2 is a possible D gene (6 bases). CDR1 is SGHRS and CDR2 is YFSETQ in the germline V gene. CDR3 size: 14 residues. The V end was cut by 4 bases, the J end by 2 bases, with 11 bases between. The CDR3 here is CASSRGAITDTQYF. CDR3 bases: TGCGCCAGCAGCCGCGGGGCTATCACAGATACGCAGTATTTT.

The chain uses TRBV5-1 and TRBJ2-1; TRBD1 aligns across 8 bases. In germline, CDR1 is SGHRS, CDR2 YFSETQ. V gave up 6 bases and J gave up 5 bases; unmatched junction bases: 7. This CDR3 has 14 residues. CDR3 DNA sequence: TGCGCCAGCACAACGGACAGGGACCACAATGAGCAGTTCTTC. Amino acid sequence: CASTTDRDHNEQFF.